The rows below give T cell receptor beta chains drawn from one sample of a study of post-analysis software for immune sequencing data. A single record per CDR3 protein comes from TCRdb applying MiXCR to the PCR reads. The sample records about 200,000 distinct CDR3 sequences, roughly 30% being singletons. Source material: blood. These TCRs come from a girl aged 2-17 years with multiple sclerosis. The CDR3 runs from the conserved cysteine through the conserved F or W. D genes are given only for firm matches. Clone size is not always given. Where it is, it says once, few, many or a class for expanded clones.

j_gene	abundance	v_gene	d_gene	CDR3aa	CDR3nt
TRBJ2-5	many	TRBV6-1	TRBD1	CASRKLDRDQETQYF	TGTGCCAGCAGGAAACTAGACAGGGACCAAGAGACCCAGTACTTC
TRBJ1-5	few	TRBV20-1	-	CSAREAGYNQPQHF	TGCAGTGCTAGAGAGGCAGGGTACAATCAGCCCCAGCATTTT
TRBJ2-7	-	TRBV30	-	CAWTDNRETRYF	TGTGCCTGGACTGACAACCGGGAGACCCGGTACTTC
TRBJ2-3	many	TRBV7-2	TRBD2	CASSLTQRDSVTDTQYF	TGTGCCAGCAGCCTAACCCAGCGGGACTCCGTAACAGATACGCAGTATTTT
TRBJ2-1	many	TRBV20-1	TRBD2	CSARGGLAQYNEQFF	TGCAGTGCTAGAGGTGGACTAGCGCAATACAATGAGCAGTTCTTC
TRBJ2-1	-	TRBV14	-	CASSPRQGSYNEQFF	TGTGCCAGCAGCCCTAGGCAGGGCTCCTACAATGAGCAGTTCTTC
TRBJ2-7	-	TRBV28	-	CASGLQDSEQYF	TGTGCCAGCGGGTTACAGGACTCCGAGCAGTACTTC
TRBJ1-2	-	TRBV9	-	CASSVGDLNYGYTF	TGTGCCAGCAGCGTAGGGGACCTCAACTATGGCTACACCTTC
TRBJ1-1	-	TRBV20-1	-	CSARVPQGARNTEAFF	TGCAGTGCTCGAGTTCCACAGGGAGCCCGGAACACTGAAGCTTTCTTT
TRBJ2-3	-	TRBV7-2	-	CASSLSTGRGRLDTQYF	TGTGCCAGCAGCCTCTCGACAGGGAGAGGGAGGTTGGATACGCAGTATTTT
TRBJ2-7	few	TRBV12-3/TRBV12-4	-	CASRKGGRRGSEQYF	TGTGCCAGCAGAAAGGGCGGGCGCCGGGGGTCCGAGCAGTACTTC
TRBJ1-1	few	TRBV5-4	-	CASSFQAGIEAFF	TGTGCCAGCAGCTTTCAAGCAGGGATTGAAGCTTTCTTT
TRBJ2-5	-	TRBV9	-	CACSTGQIQETQYF	TGTGCCTGCAGCACCGGACAGATTCAAGAGACCCAGTACTTC
TRBJ2-3	-	TRBV7-2	-	CASSLQGNLGDTQYF	TGTGCCAGCAGCTTACAGGGGAACCTCGGGGATACGCAGTATTTT
TRBJ1-3	-	TRBV28	TRBD1	CASSSIGTAGNTIYF	TGTGCCAGCAGCTCGATAGGGACAGCTGGAAACACCATATATTTT
TRBJ2-3	-	TRBV6-1	TRBD1	CASRIPRQGRDTQYF	TGTGCCAGCAGGATACCTAGACAGGGTCGAGATACGCAGTATTTT
TRBJ2-1	many	TRBV5-1	TRBD1	CASSLGQGASNEQFF	TGCGCCAGCAGCTTGGGACAGGGGGCCTCCAATGAGCAGTTCTTC
TRBJ2-7	few	TRBV20-1	TRBD2	CSARDRGLAGVSEQYF	TGCAGTGCTAGAGATAGGGGGCTAGCGGGAGTTAGCGAGCAGTACTTC
TRBJ2-7	-	TRBV27	-	CASSLSTGTTYEQYF	TGTGCCAGCAGTCTCTCGACAGGGACTACCTACGAGCAGTACTTC
TRBJ1-1	few	TRBV28	-	CASSLNQARQTFF	TGTGCCAGCAGTTTAAACCAGGCCAGACAAACTTTCTTT
TRBJ2-1	many	TRBV6-5	-	CASSYSLSGEQFF	TGTGCCAGCAGTTACTCCCTATCGGGGGAGCAGTTCTTC
TRBJ2-3	-	TRBV2	-	CASSERARMARTQYF	TGTGCCAGCAGTGAAAGGGCAAGGATGGCGAGGACGCAGTATTTT
TRBJ2-7	few	TRBV28	TRBD1	CASSSKGTGRSYEQYF	TGTGCCAGCAGTTCAAAAGGGACAGGGCGATCCTACGAGCAGTACTTC
TRBJ1-1	few	TRBV6-1	-	CASSELGSMNTEAFF	TGTGCCAGCAGTGAGCTAGGGTCAATGAACACTGAAGCTTTCTTT
TRBJ2-7	many	TRBV7-8	-	CASSSDTYEQYF	TGTGCCAGCAGCTCGGACACCTACGAGCAGTACTTC
TRBJ2-3	many	TRBV6-1	-	CASSEAILDTQYF	TGTGCCAGCAGTGAAGCAATCCTGGATACGCAGTATTTT
TRBJ1-6	-	TRBV18	-	CASSPDRTNSPLHF	TGTGCCAGCTCACCCGACAGAACGAATTCACCCCTCCACTTT
TRBJ2-1	few	TRBV12-3/TRBV12-4	TRBD2	CASRPGLAGVNEQFF	TGTGCCAGCAGGCCAGGACTAGCGGGAGTCAATGAGCAGTTCTTC
TRBJ2-1	once	TRBV20-1	TRBD2	CSAKRASGLSYNEQFF	TGCAGTGCTAAAAGGGCTAGCGGACTCTCCTACAATGAGCAGTTCTTC
TRBJ2-1	-	TRBV6-2/TRBV6-3	-	CASSRMVAAGDEQFF	TGTGCCAGCAGCCGCATGGTCGCGGCAGGCGATGAGCAGTTCTTC
TRBJ1-1	few	TRBV4-1	-	CASSHRLEPGSRVTEAFF	TGCGCCAGCAGCCACCGTCTGGAGCCTGGGTCCAGGGTTACTGAAGCTTTCTTT
TRBJ2-7	few	TRBV12-3/TRBV12-4	-	CASSFGWGEAYEQYF	TGTGCCAGCAGTTTTGGGTGGGGAGAGGCCTACGAGCAGTACTTC
TRBJ2-4	many	TRBV9	-	CASSPRGLAGTLAKNIQYF	TGTGCCAGCAGCCCGAGAGGGCTAGCAGGAACCCTAGCCAAAAACATTCAGTACTTC
TRBJ2-7	-	TRBV20-1	-	CSAGVGDEQYF	TGCAGTGCGGGGGTGGGGGACGAGCAGTACTTC
TRBJ2-1	few	TRBV12-3/TRBV12-4	TRBD2	CASSHILREGEQFF	TGTGCCAGCAGCCATATACTCCGGGAGGGTGAGCAGTTCTTC
TRBJ2-3	few	TRBV2	TRBD1	CASRGGQGTDTQYF	TGTGCCAGCAGGGGGGGACAGGGCACAGATACGCAGTATTTT
TRBJ1-1	few	TRBV7-9	-	CASSLVAQTTEAFF	TGTGCCAGCAGCTTAGTGGCCCAGACCACTGAAGCTTTCTTT
TRBJ2-7	many	TRBV30	TRBD1	CAWNAWTGGSYEQYF	TGTGCCTGGAACGCCTGGACAGGGGGCTCCTACGAGCAGTACTTC
TRBJ1-1	few	TRBV25-1	-	CASSVPGTIETEAFF	TGTGCCAGCAGTGTTCCCGGGACCATAGAAACTGAAGCTTTCTTT
TRBJ2-4	-	TRBV5-1	TRBD1	CASRLGRGTGDICWEQYF	TGCGCCAGCAGACTTGGACGAGGGACAGGGGACATTTGTTGGGAACAGTACTTC
TRBJ1-1	-	TRBV20-1	-	CSARDGDTEAFF	TGCAGTGCTAGAGATGGGGACACTGAAGCTTTCTTT
TRBJ1-2	-	TRBV9	TRBD1	CASSTRDRVDYGYTF	TGTGCCAGTAGCACCCGGGACAGGGTTGATTATGGCTACACCTTC
TRBJ2-7	many	TRBV4-1	-	CASSQTPSKTQDEQYF	TGCGCCAGCAGCCAAACGCCGAGCAAGACTCAAGACGAGCAGTACTTC
TRBJ1-2	-	TRBV20-1	TRBD1	CSARQGALNICGYTF	TGCAGTGCTAGACAGGGGGCGCTTAATATCTGTGGCTACACCTTC
TRBJ2-7	many	TRBV20-1	-	CSATDYEQYF	TGCAGTGCCACTGACTACGAGCAGTACTTC
TRBJ2-1	many	TRBV2	TRBD1	CASSGTGLGEQFF	TGTGCCAGCAGTGGGACAGGGCTTGGGGAGCAGTTCTTC
TRBJ1-1	few	TRBV29-1	-	CSASFRDKNTEAFF	TGCAGCGCTTCATTCCGGGACAAGAACACTGAAGCTTTCTTT
TRBJ2-2	-	TRBV20-1	TRBD2	CSASAGPITGELFF	TGCAGTGCCTCAGCGGGGCCGATCACCGGGGAGCTGTTTTTT
TRBJ2-5	many	TRBV7-3	TRBD2	CASSLTSGGKETQYF	TGTGCCAGCAGCTTGACTAGCGGGGGGAAAGAGACCCAGTACTTC
TRBJ2-5	many	TRBV6-5	TRBD2	CASSYRGLAIETQYF	TGTGCCAGCAGTTACCGCGGACTAGCGATAGAGACCCAGTACTTC